These 5 T cell receptor beta chains came from one sample sequenced in a study of T cells after yellow fever vaccination. TCRdb re-called the 5' RACE reads through MiXCR, storing one row per CDR3 protein. The data show roughly 340,000 distinct CDR3 sequences, 4% seen once. The sample was PBMCs, taken 5 days after the yellow fever booster vaccination. The receptors shown here come from a man aged 18 to 30 who received the YFV17D yellow fever vaccine.

In this sample, this clonotype turned up a few times. V is TRBV7-9 and J is TRBJ2-5; perhaps TRBD2 as D (5 bases). V dropped 3 bases and J dropped 2 bases, with 13 bases sitting between them. The CDR3 extends over 15 amino acids. Germline CDR1 SEHNR, CDR2 FQNEAQ (reference sequence). DNA for the CDR3: TGTGCCAGCAGCTTCCGGGGAGAACCTCAAGAGACCCAGTACTTC. Amino acids: CASSFRGEPQETQYF. The variable domain in full, completed from reference TRBV7-9 and TRBJ2-5, reads DTGVSQNPRHKITKRGQNVTFRCDPISEHNRLYWYRQTLGQGPEFLTYFQNEAQLEKSRLLSDRFSAERPKGSFSTLEIQRTEQGDSAMYLCASSFRGEPQETQYFGPGTRLLVL.

This clonotype was found a few times. The genes are TRBV30 and TRBJ2-1, with D perhaps being TRBD1 or TRBD2 (5 bases each). The CDR3 is 15 residues long. CDR1 GTSNPN and CDR2 SVGIG come from the germline V gene (reference sequence). V shed 3 bases and J shed 1 base, with 13 bases lying between them. CDR3 bases: TGTGCCTGGAGGAACCGGGGCGCTTCCTACAATGAGCAGTTCTTC. It yields the protein CAWRNRGASYNEQFF.

At least ten counts were recorded for this clonotype. The chain employs TRBV7-3 and TRBJ2-3; weak D call: TRBD2 (6 bases). The CDR3 has 15 residues. The V end was cut by 0 bases, the J end by 2 bases, with 9 bases between. Germline V gene sequence: CDR1 SGHTA, CDR2 FQGTGA. CDR3 nucleotide sequence: TGTGCCAGCAGCTTAACGGGACTTACCACAGATACGCAGTATTTT. Translation: CASSLTGLTTDTQYF.

This clonotype has at least ten counts. The V gene is TRBV12-3 or TRBV12-4, the J gene TRBJ2-1; the D is unclear. The V end was cut by 1 base, the J end by 9 bases, with 13 bases between. The length of the CDR3 is 14 residues. CDR3 amino acids: CASSLGLMESEQFF. DNA for the CDR3: TGTGCCAGCAGTTTAGGACTGATGGAAAGTGAGCAGTTCTTC.

In this sample, this clonotype turned up many times. The chain employs TRBV5-1 and TRBJ2-5; 7 bases are shared with TRBD1. The CDR3 loop spans 14 amino acids. J gave up 5 bases and V 3 bases, and 7 bases lay outside the gene matches. Germline V CDR1 and CDR2: SGHRS, YFSETQ. The CDR3, as DNA: TGCGCCAGCAGCTCAAGACAGGGTGGGGAGACCCAGTACTTC. Amino acid sequence: CASSSRQGGETQYF.